These T cell receptor beta chains were read from a single sample in a study of T cell repertoires in cytomegalovirus infection. These receptors lack a known antigen. MiXCR, run by TCRdb on the reads, gives a single entry per CDR3 protein. The repertoire holds under 450,000 distinct CDR3 sequences, with about 35% as singletons. The sample here was cultured PBMCs, taken from culture after CMV antigen stimulation. The receptor source for this set is a human donor in good health (CMV status not recorded). Some clones in this sample may be carry-over from other donors' samples. Both conserved end residues are part of each CDR3. Each record gives: V gene, D gene, clone size, J gene, CDR3 protein, CDR3 DNA. A D gene is named only where the DNA matches it firmly. Rows may omit the clone size; those that give it use once, few, many or a size class.

V gene: TRBV3-1
D gene: TRBD2
clone size: .
J gene: TRBJ2-7
CDR3 protein: CASSQTSGRSYEQYF
CDR3 DNA: TGTGCCAGCAGCCAAACTAGCGGGAGATCCTACGAGCAGTACTTC

V gene: TRBV12-3/TRBV12-4
D gene: .
clone size: .
J gene: TRBJ2-4
CDR3 protein: CASSPRFAKNIQYF
CDR3 DNA: TGTGCCAGCAGCCCTAGGTTTGCCAAAAACATTCAGTACTTC

V gene: TRBV28
D gene: .
clone size: .
J gene: TRBJ1-5
CDR3 protein: CASSNVAPNQPQHF
CDR3 DNA: TGTGCCAGCAGCAACGTTGCCCCAAATCAGCCCCAGCATTTT

V gene: TRBV6-2/TRBV6-3
D gene: .
clone size: few
J gene: TRBJ1-2
CDR3 protein: CASSSSQVYYGYTF
CDR3 DNA: TGTGCCAGCAGTTCGTCACAGGTTTACTATGGCTACACCTTC

V gene: TRBV7-2
D gene: .
clone size: many
J gene: TRBJ2-1
CDR3 protein: CASSRQYNEQFF
CDR3 DNA: TGTGCCAGCAGCCGCCAGTACAATGAGCAGTTCTTC

V gene: TRBV5-5
D gene: .
clone size: few
J gene: TRBJ2-5
CDR3 protein: CASSLHGEETQYF
CDR3 DNA: TGTGCCAGCAGCCTCCACGGCGAAGAGACCCAGTACTTC

V gene: TRBV7-2
D gene: .
clone size: many
J gene: TRBJ2-1
CDR3 protein: CASSLRGGASYNEQFF
CDR3 DNA: TGTGCCAGCAGCTTGCGTGGCGGGGCTTCCTACAATGAGCAGTTCTTC

V gene: TRBV11-2
D gene: .
clone size: .
J gene: TRBJ2-7
CDR3 protein: CASSLRGLEVAYEQYF
CDR3 DNA: TGTGCCAGCAGCTTACGAGGCCTTGAAGTGGCCTACGAGCAGTACTTC

V gene: TRBV6-1
D gene: .
clone size: .
J gene: TRBJ2-7
CDR3 protein: CASSYSSSRNSYEQYF
CDR3 DNA: TGTGCCAGCAGTTATTCCTCCTCGCGTAACTCCTACGAGCAGTACTTC

V gene: TRBV29-1
D gene: .
clone size: .
J gene: TRBJ2-1
CDR3 protein: CSVALSLDEQFF
CDR3 DNA: TGCAGCGTTGCGCTCAGCCTCGATGAGCAGTTCTTC

V gene: TRBV6-1
D gene: TRBD1
clone size: few
J gene: TRBJ1-6
CDR3 protein: CASSEFGDRGSPLHF
CDR3 DNA: TGTGCCAGCAGTGAATTCGGGGACAGGGGTTCACCCCTCCACTTT